Below are 19 T cell receptor beta chains sequenced from a single sample in a study of blood T cell repertoires in COVID-19. TCRdb's table, derived via immunoSEQ multiplex PCR, lists solely in-frame clones and lacks some. In the table there are a few hundred thousand clones, 86% of which are singletons. The sequencing sample was made of peripheral blood. The receptors here all came from a man aged 80 or over with acute or convalescent COVID-19.

This clone has only a few counts. V is TRBV24-1 and J is TRBJ1-1; 9 bases match TRBD1. Germline V gives CDR1 KGHDR, CDR2 SFDVKD. After removal of 7 bases from V and 7 bases from J, the junction contained 6 bases not matched to a gene. The CDR3 is 13 residues long. The CDR3 sequence: CATRQGAMGEAFF. The CDR3 bases are TGTGCCACCAGACAGGGGGCAATGGGTGAAGCTTTCTTT.

J is TRBJ1-5 and V is TRBV19; 9 bases are shared with TRBD1. V lost 3 bases to trimming and J lost 9 bases; unmatched junction nucleotides: 9. Per germline, CDR1 LNHDA and CDR2 SQIVND (reference sequence). The CDR3 is 15 residues long. The CDR3 sequence is CASSIGGQGPTPQHF. The CDR3 DNA reads TGTGCCAGTAGTATCGGGGGACAGGGACCTACGCCCCAGCATTTT. Combining the CDR3 with reference TRBV19 and TRBJ1-5 gives the whole variable domain DGGITQSPKYLFRKEGQNVTLSCEQNLNHDAMYWYRQDPGQGLRLIYYSQIVNDFQKGDIAEGYSVSREKKESFPLTVTSAQKNPTAFYLCASSIGGQGPTPQHFGDGTRLSIL.

This clone was seen a single time. J is TRBJ1-2 and V is TRBV7-2; 10 bases fit TRBD1. The germline V gene encodes CDR1 SGHTA and CDR2 FQGNSA. The CDR3 is 15 amino acids. With V trimmed by 3 bases and J by 8 bases, 9 bases remained unmatched. CDR3 nucleotide sequence: TGTGCCAGCAGCTTGGCCCCGGGACAGGGGAGAGGCTACACCTTC. It specifies CASSLAPGQGRGYTF.

The CDR3 DNA reads TGTGCCAGCTCTGGACAGGGCTACAATGAGCAGTTCTTC. Its translation: CASSGQGYNEQFF. The chain couples TRBV9 to TRBJ2-1; the match to TRBD1 covers 8 bases. Germline V CDR1 and CDR2: SGDLS, YYNGEE. After removal of 7 bases from V and 3 bases from J, the junction contained 3 bases not matched to a gene. The CDR3 has 13 residues.

This clone was seen only once. This is likely a read error, given that the CDR3 carries no conserved phenylalanine or tryptophan at its end. No DNA is shown, since the ends of the CDR3 on it are uncertain; the CDR3 is the one TCRdb lists. V gene TRBV29-1 combines with J gene TRBJ2-3; the table's D call, TRBD1, has no DNA check behind it. The CDR3 is made up of 8 amino acids, end residues included. The germline gives CDR1 SQVTM, CDR2 ANQGSEA. The CDR3: CSVGGDSL.

This clone has a single count. The chain couples TRBV7-9 to TRBJ1-2; TRBD1 might be the D (5 bases). Germline V lookup: CDR1 SEHNR, CDR2 FQNEAQ (reference sequence). The V gene lost 0 bases and the J gene lost 4 bases, with 12 bases spanning the gap. The CDR3 runs 15 residues. CDR3 sequence: CASSLAGGPVYGYTF. CDR3 in DNA: TGTGCCAGCAGCTTAGCGGGGGGACCGGTCTATGGCTACACCTTC. The complete variable domain, with remaining parts taken from reference TRBV7-9 and TRBJ1-2, reads DTGVSQNPRHKITKRGQNVTFRCDPISEHNRLYWYRQTLGQGPEFLTYFQNEAQLEKSRLLSDRFSAERPKGSFSTLEIQRTEQGDSAMYLCASSLAGGPVYGYTFGSGTRLTVV.

The chain carries TRBV18 and TRBJ2-5, with TRBD1 matching over 12 bases. CDR3 length: 15 amino acids. Germline V CDR1 and CDR2: KGHSH, LQKENI. Trimming cost V 5 bases and J 5 bases; bases outside gene matches: 6. CDR3 sequence reads: CASSGGDRGPETQYF. The DNA for the CDR3 is TGTGCCAGCTCAGGAGGGGACAGGGGGCCGGAGACCCAGTACTTC.

This clone was seen once. The chain combines TRBV9 with TRBJ1-1; D gene unclear. Trimming took off 0 bases at V and 10 bases at J, with 10 bases between the two ends. The CDR3 consists of 12 residues. Germline values: CDR1 SGDLS, CDR2 YYNGEE. CDR3 sequence: CASSVGTGRAFF. CDR3 in DNA: TGTGCCAGCAGCGTAGGGACTGGCCGAGCTTTCTTT.

This chain joins TRBV6-5 and TRBJ2-1, with 8 bases lining up with TRBD1. J gave up 2 bases and V 7 bases, and 7 bases lay outside the gene matches. In germline, CDR1 is MNHEY, CDR2 SVGAGI. The CDR3 loop spans 15 amino acids. CDR3 nucleotides: TGTGCCAGCACCCACAGGGGGAGGACCTACAATGAGCAGTTCTTC. Its protein is CASTHRGRTYNEQFF.

This chain joins TRBV5-4 and TRBJ2-1; TRBD2 aligns across 12 bases. Germline CDR1 SGHNT, CDR2 YYREEE (reference sequence). This CDR3 region has 14 residues. V trimming: 3 bases; J trimming: 8 bases; junction bases outside the gene matches: 3. The CDR3 region is CASSSLAGGYEQFF. The CDR3, as DNA: TGTGCCAGCAGCTCACTAGCGGGGGGCTATGAGCAGTTCTTC.

V gene TRBV9 combines with J gene TRBJ1-2, with TRBD1 identical over 8 bases. The CDR3 has 14 residues. Germline V CDR1 and CDR2: SGDLS, YYNGEE. The V gene end was trimmed by 3 bases and the J gene end by 7 bases; junction bases not matched to a gene: 8. This chain's CDR3 is CASSARSDRAGYTF. The CDR3 DNA reads as TGTGCCAGCAGCGCCCGTTCGGACAGGGCTGGCTACACCTTC.

The rearrangement uses TRBV19 and TRBJ2-1; TRBD2 matches at 11 bases. Trimming took 7 bases from V and 3 from J; bases not matched to a gene: 8. Germline CDR1 and CDR2: LNHDA and SQIVND (reference sequence). The CDR3 consists of 16 residues. CDR3 sequence: CASMPLAGGLYNEQFF. DNA for the CDR3: TGTGCCAGTATGCCTCTAGCGGGAGGCCTCTACAATGAGCAGTTCTTC.

This chain uses TRBV19 with TRBJ2-3; 9 nucleotides align to TRBD2. CDR1 LNHDA and CDR2 SQIVND come from the germline V gene (reference sequence). The CDR3 covers 15 residues. V dropped 6 bases and J dropped 0; count of bases not matched to a gene: 4. The CDR3 protein is CASSRLAVSTDTQYF. DNA for the CDR3: TGTGCCAGTAGCAGACTAGCGGTTAGCACAGATACGCAGTATTTT.

This chain links TRBV6-5 with TRBJ1-2, with 9 nucleotides matching TRBD1. The CDR3 consists of 13 residues. J lost 6 bases, V lost 6 bases, and 5 bases had no gene match. Germline values: CDR1 MNHEY, CDR2 SVGAGI. The CDR3 loop reads CASRTGGRNGYTF. The CDR3 DNA reads as TGTGCCAGCAGGACAGGGGGTAGGAATGGCTACACCTTC.

This rearrangement joins TRBV28 to TRBJ1-6; D is possibly TRBD1 (6 bases). The length of the CDR3 is 17 residues. V lost 8 bases and J 2 bases, leaving 19 bases between the germline ends. Germline V gene data show CDR1 as MDHEN and CDR2 as SYDVKM. The CDR3 here is CASQGGAHGAYNSPLHF. The DNA for the CDR3 is TGTGCCAGCCAAGGGGGGGCCCACGGCGCCTATAATTCACCCCTCCACTTT.

CDR3 region: CASRPTEYTEAFF. In DNA form, the CDR3 reads TGTGCCAGCAGACCCACAGAATACACTGAAGCTTTCTTT. The chain combines TRBV2 with TRBJ1-1; D is undetermined. V was clipped by 6 bases and J by 3 bases, with 11 bases between them. The germline V gene has CDR1 SNHLY and CDR2 FYNNEI. The CDR3 sequence is 13 residues long.

The rearrangement uses TRBV28 and TRBJ1-4; D might be TRBD1 (6 bases). This CDR3 contains 16 residues. V was clipped by 4 bases and J by 2 bases, with 14 bases between them. Per germline, CDR1 MDHEN and CDR2 SYDVKM. The CDR3 DNA follows: TGTGCCAGCAGTTCGGGGGGGCCAGTCACTAATGAAAAACTGTTTTTT. It is translated as CASSSGGPVTNEKLFF. Supplemented by reference TRBV28 and TRBJ1-4, the full variable domain reads DVKVTQSSRYLVKRTGEKVFLECVQDMDHENMFWYRQDPGLGLRLIYFSYDVKMKEKGDIPEGYSVSREKKERFSLILESASTNQTSMYLCASSSGGPVTNEKLFFGSGTQLSVL.

This chain connects TRBV18 to TRBJ2-1, with a weak D call TRBD1 (5 bases). The CDR3 is made up of 16 amino acids. Looked up from germline, CDR1 is KGHSH and CDR2 is LQKENI. V lost 6 bases and J lost 3, with 18 bases in between. The CDR3: CASSLGPLQGYNEQFF. CDR3 coding DNA: TGTGCCAGCTCCCTTGGACCCCTCCAGGGCTACAATGAGCAGTTCTTC.

This clone was seen once. The rearrangement uses TRBV5-1 and TRBJ2-3; 12 positions agree with TRBD2. From germline, CDR1 is SGHRS and CDR2 YFSETQ. Losses at the gene ends were 2 bases for V and 6 bases for J; bases not matched to a gene: 10. There are 17 residues in the CDR3. DNA for the CDR3: TGCGCCAGCAGCTTTCGGACTAGCGGGGCGCCTCCGGATACGCAGTATTTT. This translates into CASSFRTSGAPPDTQYF. The full variable domain, completed using reference TRBV5-1 and TRBJ2-3, is KAGVTQTPRYLIKTRGQQVTLSCSPISGHRSVSWYQQTPGQGLQFLFEYFSETQRNKGNFPGRFSGRQFSNSRSEMNVSTLELGDSALYLCASSFRTSGAPPDTQYFGPGTRLTVL.